This T cell receptor (beta chain) came from a study of cytomegalovirus exposure and HLA in healthy donors. Study-wide background: In an earlier analysis, around 120 million unique TCR beta sequences were found from some 200 million T cells.

Trimming at V came to 4 bases and at J to 8 bases, leaving 11 bases not matched to a gene. There are 16 residues in the CDR3. The V gene's germline CDR1 is MGHDK and CDR2 SYGVNS. With regard to this clone: The antigen is not known.

13 Jbeta primers and 60 Vbeta primers were used for the PCR. Authors' analysis steps: Among the unique TCR beta chains that a later analysis counted, 70 million to 85 million in all, 9.5 million to 12 million were shared. TCRdb's copy holds only in-frame clones and misses some; the assay was immunoSEQ multiplex PCR. That table is the source of V, J and clone size, and D and trimming were worked out from the DNA. The sample consists of 95,000 to 150,000 clones, 77% of them appearing once. Study outcomes and limitations: A few CMV-associated chains proved CMV antigen-specific in vitro. A cluster of highly shared sequence variants was likely a sequencing artifact.

This TCR derives from a woman between 40 and 55 years old in good health and CMV-seropositive. Sequenced sample: PBMCs. This rearrangement joins TRBV25-1 to TRBJ2-1; 10 positions agree with TRBD1. CDR3 sequence: CASSGSDRGQVDEQFF. The CDR3 DNA sequence: TGTGCCAGCAGTGGGTCCGACAGGGGGCAGGTCGATGAGCAGTTCTTC.